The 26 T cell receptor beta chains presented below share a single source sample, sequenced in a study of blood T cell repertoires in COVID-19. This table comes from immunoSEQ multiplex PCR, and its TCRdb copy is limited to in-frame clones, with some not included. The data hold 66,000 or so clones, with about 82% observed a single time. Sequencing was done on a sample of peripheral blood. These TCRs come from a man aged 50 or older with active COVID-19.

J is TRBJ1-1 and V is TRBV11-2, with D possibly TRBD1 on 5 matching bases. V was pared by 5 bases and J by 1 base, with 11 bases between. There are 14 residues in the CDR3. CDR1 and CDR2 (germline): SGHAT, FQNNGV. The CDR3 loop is CASSPGLSNTEAFF. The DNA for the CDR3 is TGTGCCAGCAGCCCGGGACTTTCGAACACTGAAGCTTTCTTT.

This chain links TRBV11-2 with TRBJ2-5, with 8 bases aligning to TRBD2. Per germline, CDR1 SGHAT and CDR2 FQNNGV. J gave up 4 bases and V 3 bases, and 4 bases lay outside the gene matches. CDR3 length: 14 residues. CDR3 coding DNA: TGTGCCAGCAGCTTGGGGACTAGGGCAGAGACCCAGTACTTC. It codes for CASSLGTRAETQYF.

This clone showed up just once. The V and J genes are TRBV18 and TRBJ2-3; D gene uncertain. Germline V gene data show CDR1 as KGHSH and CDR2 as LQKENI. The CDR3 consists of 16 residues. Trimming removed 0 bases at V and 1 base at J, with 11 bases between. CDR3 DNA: TGTGCCAGCTCACCACCGGCAGGAATTCGCACAGATACGCAGTATTTT. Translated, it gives CASSPPAGIRTDTQYF.

For the CDR3, the DNA is TGTGCCAGCTCACCGGGACAGCGCTACGAGCAGTACTTC. It translates to CASSPGQRYEQYF. The chain employs TRBV18 and TRBJ2-7, with 7 bases matching TRBD1. The CDR3 loop spans 13 amino acids. Trimming at V came to 3 bases and at J to 3 bases, leaving 2 bases not matched to a gene. The germline V gene encodes CDR1 KGHSH and CDR2 LQKENI.

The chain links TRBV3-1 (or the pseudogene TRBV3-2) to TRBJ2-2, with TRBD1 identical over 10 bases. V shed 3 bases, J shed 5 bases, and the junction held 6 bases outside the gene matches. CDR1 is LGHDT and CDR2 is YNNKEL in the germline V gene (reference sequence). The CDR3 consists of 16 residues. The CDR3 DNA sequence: TGTGCCAGCAGCCACCTACCGGGACAGGGGACCGGGGAGCTGTTTTTT. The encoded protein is CASSHLPGQGTGELFF.

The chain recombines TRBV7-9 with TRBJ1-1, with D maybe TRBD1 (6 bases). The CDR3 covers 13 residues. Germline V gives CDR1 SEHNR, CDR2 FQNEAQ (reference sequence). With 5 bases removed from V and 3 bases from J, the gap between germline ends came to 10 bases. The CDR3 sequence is CASSPWTDTEAFF. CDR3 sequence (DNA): TGTGCCAGCAGCCCTTGGACAGACACTGAAGCTTTCTTT.

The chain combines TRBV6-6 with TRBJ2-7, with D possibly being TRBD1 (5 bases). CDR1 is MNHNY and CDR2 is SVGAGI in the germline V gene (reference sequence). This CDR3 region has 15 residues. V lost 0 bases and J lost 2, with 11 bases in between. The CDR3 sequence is CASSYSQGRTYEQYV. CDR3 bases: TGTGCCAGCAGTTACTCGCAGGGTAGGACCTACGAGCAGTACGTC.

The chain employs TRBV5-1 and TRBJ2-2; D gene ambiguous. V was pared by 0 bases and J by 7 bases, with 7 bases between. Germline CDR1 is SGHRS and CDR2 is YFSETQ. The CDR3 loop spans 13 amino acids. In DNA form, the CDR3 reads TGCGCCAGCAGCTTGGATGGCGGCGGGGAGCTGTTTTTT. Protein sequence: CASSLDGGGELFF. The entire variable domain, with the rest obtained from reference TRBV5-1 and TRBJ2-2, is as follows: KAGVTQTPRYLIKTRGQQVTLSCSPISGHRSVSWYQQTPGQGLQFLFEYFSETQRNKGNFPGRFSGRQFSNSRSEMNVSTLELGDSALYLCASSLDGGGELFFGEGSRLTVL.

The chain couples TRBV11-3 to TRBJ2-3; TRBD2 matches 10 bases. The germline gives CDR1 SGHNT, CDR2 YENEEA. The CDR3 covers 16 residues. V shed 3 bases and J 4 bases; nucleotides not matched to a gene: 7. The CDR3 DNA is TGTGCCAGCAGCTTGGTAGCGGGGGGTCGGGCAGATACGCAGTATTTT. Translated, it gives CASSLVAGGRADTQYF.

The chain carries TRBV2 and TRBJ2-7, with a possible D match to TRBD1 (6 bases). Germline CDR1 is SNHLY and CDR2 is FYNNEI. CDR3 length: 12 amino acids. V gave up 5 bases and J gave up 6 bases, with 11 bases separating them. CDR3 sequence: CASSYRVGEQYV. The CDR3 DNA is TGTGCCAGCAGTTACAGGGTAGGCGAGCAGTACGTC.

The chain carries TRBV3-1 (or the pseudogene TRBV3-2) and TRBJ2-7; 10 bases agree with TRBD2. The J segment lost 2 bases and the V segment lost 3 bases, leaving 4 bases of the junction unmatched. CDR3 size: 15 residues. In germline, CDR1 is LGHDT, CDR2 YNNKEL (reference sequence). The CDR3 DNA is TGTGCCAGCAGCCAGACCGGGACTAGCGCCTACGAGCAGTACTTC. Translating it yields CASSQTGTSAYEQYF.

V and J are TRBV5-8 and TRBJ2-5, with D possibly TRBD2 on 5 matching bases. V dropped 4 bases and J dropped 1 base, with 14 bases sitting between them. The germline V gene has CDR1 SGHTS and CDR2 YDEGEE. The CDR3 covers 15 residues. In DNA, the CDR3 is TGTGCCAGCAGCAAGGAGGTGGTATTCCAAGAGACCCAGTACTTC. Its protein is CASSKEVVFQETQYF.

CDR3 region: CASSYRTGVQETQYF. Here the CDR3 DNA reads TGTGCCAGCAGTTATAGGACAGGGGTCCAAGAGACCCAGTACTTC. This sequence joins TRBV6-6 and TRBJ2-5; TRBD1 agrees at 9 bases. Losses at the gene ends were 3 bases for V and 1 base for J; bases not matched to a gene: 3. This CDR3 spans 15 amino acids. Per germline, CDR1 MNHNY and CDR2 SVGAGI (reference sequence).

The CDR3 reads CASSLEPSGSRPYNEQFF. In DNA form, the CDR3 reads TGCGCCAGCAGCTTGGAGCCTAGCGGTTCCCGTCCCTACAATGAGCAGTTCTTC. The gene calls are TRBV5-1 and TRBJ2-1; 7 positions agree with TRBD2. Germline values: CDR1 SGHRS, CDR2 YFSETQ. The CDR3 has 18 residues. The J segment lost 2 bases and the V segment lost 0 bases, leaving 11 bases of the junction unmatched.

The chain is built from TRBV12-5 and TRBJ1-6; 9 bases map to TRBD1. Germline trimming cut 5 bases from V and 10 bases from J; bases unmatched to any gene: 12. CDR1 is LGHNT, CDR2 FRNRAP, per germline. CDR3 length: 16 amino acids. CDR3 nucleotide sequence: TGTGCTAGTGGTCGATGGACAGGGGAGTTTATGTCACCCCTCCACTTT. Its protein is CASGRWTGEFMSPLHF. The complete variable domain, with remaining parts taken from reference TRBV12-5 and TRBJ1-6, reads DARVTQTPRHKVTEMGQEVTMRCQPILGHNTVFWYRQTMMQGLELLAYFRNRAPLDDSGMPKDRFSAEMPDATLATLKIQPSEPRDSAVYFCASGRWTGEFMSPLHFGNGTRLTVT.

This CDR3 reads CASSLKAGPPLHF. The CDR3 DNA follows: TGTGCCAGCAGCCTCAAAGCGGGCCCACCCCTCCACTTT. V and J are TRBV13 and TRBJ1-6; D is uncertain. Looked up from germline, CDR1 is PRHDT and CDR2 is FYEKMQ (reference sequence). V was cut by 5 bases and J by 11 bases, with 13 bases left in between. The CDR3 covers 13 residues.

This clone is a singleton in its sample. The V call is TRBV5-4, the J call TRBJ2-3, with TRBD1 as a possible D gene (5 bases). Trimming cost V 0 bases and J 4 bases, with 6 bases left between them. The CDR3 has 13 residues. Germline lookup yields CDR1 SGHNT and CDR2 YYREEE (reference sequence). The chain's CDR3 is CASSLGGPDTQYF. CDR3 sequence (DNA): TGTGCCAGCAGCTTGGGGGGCCCAGATACGCAGTATTTT.

The chain's CDR3 is CASNYLASGGTSTDTQYF. CDR3 sequence (DNA): TGTGCCAGCAATTATCTGGCTAGCGGGGGGACAAGCACAGATACGCAGTATTTT. The chain joins TRBV2 to TRBJ2-3, with 11 nucleotides matching TRBD2. The CDR3 spans 18 residues. CDR1 and CDR2 from the germline V gene are SNHLY and FYNNEI. V lost 7 bases to trimming and J lost 0 bases; unmatched junction nucleotides: 12.

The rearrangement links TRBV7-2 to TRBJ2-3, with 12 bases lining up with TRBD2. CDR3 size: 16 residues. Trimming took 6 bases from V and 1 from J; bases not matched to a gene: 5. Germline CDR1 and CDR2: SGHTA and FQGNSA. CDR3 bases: TGTGCCAGCAGTCCTACTAGCGGGAGGCGCACAGATACGCAGTATTTT. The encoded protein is CASSPTSGRRTDTQYF.

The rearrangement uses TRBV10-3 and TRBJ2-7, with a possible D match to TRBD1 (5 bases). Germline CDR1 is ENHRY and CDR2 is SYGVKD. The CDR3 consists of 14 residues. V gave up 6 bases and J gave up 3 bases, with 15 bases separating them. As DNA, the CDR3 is TGTGCCATCAGCCCAGGACAACTTGACTACGAGCAGTACTTC. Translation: CAISPGQLDYEQYF.

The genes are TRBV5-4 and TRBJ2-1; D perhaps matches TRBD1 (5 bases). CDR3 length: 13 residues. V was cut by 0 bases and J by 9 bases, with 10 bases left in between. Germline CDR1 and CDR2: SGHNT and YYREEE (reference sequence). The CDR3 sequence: CASSLVRQGEQFF. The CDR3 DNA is TGTGCCAGCAGCTTGGTTCGGCAGGGTGAGCAGTTCTTC.

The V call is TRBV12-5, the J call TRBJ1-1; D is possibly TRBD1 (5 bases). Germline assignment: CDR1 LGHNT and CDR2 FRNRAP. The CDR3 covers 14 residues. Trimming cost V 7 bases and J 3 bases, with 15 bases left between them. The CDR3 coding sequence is TGTGCTAGTGCCGGGGGGTTGGGGTACACTGAAGCTTTCTTT. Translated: CASAGGLGYTEAFF.

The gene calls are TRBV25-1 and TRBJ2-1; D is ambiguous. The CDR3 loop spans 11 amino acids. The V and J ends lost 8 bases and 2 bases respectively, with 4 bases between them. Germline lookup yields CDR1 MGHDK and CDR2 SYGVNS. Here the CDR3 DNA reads TGTGCCAGCGGCCCCTACAATGAGCAGTTCTTC. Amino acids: CASGPYNEQFF.

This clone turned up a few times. The DNA of the CDR3 is TGTGCCAGTAGTTGGAGCGGGGGGGCCTCTGAGCAGTTCTTC. It is translated as CASSWSGGASEQFF. The rearrangement joins TRBV19 to TRBJ2-1; TRBD2 aligns across 10 bases. Germline CDR1 reads LNHDA; CDR2 reads SQIVND (reference sequence). V shed 5 bases, J shed 9 bases, and the junction held 7 bases outside the gene matches. The CDR3 runs to 14 residues.

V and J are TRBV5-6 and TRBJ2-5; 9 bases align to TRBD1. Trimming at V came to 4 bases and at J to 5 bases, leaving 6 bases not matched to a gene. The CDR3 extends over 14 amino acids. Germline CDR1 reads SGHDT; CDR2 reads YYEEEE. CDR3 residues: CASSIQGAGETQYF. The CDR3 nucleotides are TGTGCCAGCAGCATACAGGGGGCGGGGGAGACCCAGTACTTC.

In DNA, the CDR3 is TGTGCCATCAGTGAGTCTTTACAGGGGGACACCGGGGAGCTGTTTTTT. Its translation is CAISESLQGDTGELFF. This chain uses TRBV10-3 with TRBJ2-2; 8 nucleotides align to TRBD1. Per the germline V gene, CDR1 is ENHRY and CDR2 is SYGVKD. V lost 0 bases to trimming and J lost 3 bases; unmatched junction nucleotides: 3. The length of the CDR3 is 16 residues.